These T cell receptor beta chains were read from a single sample in a study of OX40 agonist ivuxolimab in advanced cancers. Data came from immunoSEQ multiplex PCR; TCRdb stores just in-frame clones and leaves some out. The sample comprises approximately 100,000 clones, approximately 90% of which are singletons, and about 0.31% rests with the top ten. The sample in question was CD4+ or CD8+ T cells sorted from blood, obtained in a trial of the OX40 agonist ivuxolimab. These TCRs come from an adult with an advanced solid tumor such as melanoma, head and neck, liver or kidney cancer. CDR3s include the opening cysteine and the closing phenylalanine or tryptophan. D genes are given only for firm matches. Part of the rows lack a size; the others show once, few, many or a class for expanded clones.

.	TRBD2	TRBV6-6	TRBJ2-7	TGTGCCAGCAGCCGACCTTCTAGCGGGAGAGGATACGAGCAGTACTTC	CASSRPSSGRGYEQYF
.	TRBD1	TRBV7-2	TRBJ1-4	TGTGCCAGCAGCAAGGGACAGGTTAATGAAAAACTGTTTTTT	CASSKGQVNEKLFF
.	.	TRBV19	TRBJ1-5	TGTGCCAGTAGTCGTGGAAGCCAAAATAATCAGCCCCAGCATTTT	CASSRGSQNNQPQHF
.	TRBD1	TRBV2	TRBJ2-7	TGTGCCAGCAGTTCCGGGACAGGGGCTTTCTACGAGCAGTACTTC	CASSSGTGAFYEQYF
.	TRBD2	TRBV11-2	TRBJ2-1	TGTGCCAGCAGCCGACTAGCGGGAAGCTCCTACAATGAGCAGTTCTTC	CASSRLAGSSYNEQFF
.	.	TRBV15	TRBJ2-5	TGTGCCACCAGCAGAGATTTGGGGGGCCCCGAGACCCAGTACTTC	CATSRDLGGPETQYF
.	TRBD2	TRBV28	TRBJ2-2	TGTGCCAGCAGCCCTACTAGCGGGAGAGCCGGGGAGCTGTTTTTT	CASSPTSGRAGELFF
.	.	TRBV4-1	TRBJ1-1	TGCGCCAGCAGCCAAGATCGGGGACATGCCACTGAAGCTTTCTTT	CASSQDRGHATEAFF
once	.	TRBV2	TRBJ1-2	TGTGCCAGCAGTGACCGGGGCCGAGGGTATGGCTACACCTTC	CASSDRGRGYGYTF
.	TRBD1	TRBV5-1	TRBJ2-1	TGCGCCAGCAGGGCCACAGGGGTCTCTACCAATGAGCAGTTCTTC	CASRATGVSTNEQFF
.	.	TRBV28	TRBJ1-5	TGTGCCAGCAGTTTCCCTCCTCGAGCCCAGCATTTT	CASSFPPRAQHF
.	.	TRBV9	TRBJ1-1	TGTGCCAGCAGCCCACGGGAGGCAGGGCGGACTGAAGCTTTCTTT	CASSPREAGRTEAFF
.	TRBD2	TRBV7-2	TRBJ2-7	TGTGCCAGCAGCTTAGGACTAGCGGGGGTCTTTTACTTC	CASSLGLAGVFYF
.	.	TRBV27	TRBJ2-1	TGTGCCAGCAGTTTCGAGACCAGCGACAATGAGCAGTTCTTC	CASSFETSDNEQFF
.	.	TRBV7-6	TRBJ1-3	TGTGCCAGCAGCTTAAATTCTGGAAACACCATATATTTT	CASSLNSGNTIYF
once	.	TRBV7-8	TRBJ1-5	TGTGCCAGCAGCCGTGGGGGTAGCGGCAATCAGCCCCAGCATTTT	CASSRGGSGNQPQHF
.	.	TRBV5-1	TRBJ1-4	TGCGCCAGCAGCCTCGCTTTAACGGCCCGTAATGAAAAACTGTTTTTT	CASSLALTARNEKLFF